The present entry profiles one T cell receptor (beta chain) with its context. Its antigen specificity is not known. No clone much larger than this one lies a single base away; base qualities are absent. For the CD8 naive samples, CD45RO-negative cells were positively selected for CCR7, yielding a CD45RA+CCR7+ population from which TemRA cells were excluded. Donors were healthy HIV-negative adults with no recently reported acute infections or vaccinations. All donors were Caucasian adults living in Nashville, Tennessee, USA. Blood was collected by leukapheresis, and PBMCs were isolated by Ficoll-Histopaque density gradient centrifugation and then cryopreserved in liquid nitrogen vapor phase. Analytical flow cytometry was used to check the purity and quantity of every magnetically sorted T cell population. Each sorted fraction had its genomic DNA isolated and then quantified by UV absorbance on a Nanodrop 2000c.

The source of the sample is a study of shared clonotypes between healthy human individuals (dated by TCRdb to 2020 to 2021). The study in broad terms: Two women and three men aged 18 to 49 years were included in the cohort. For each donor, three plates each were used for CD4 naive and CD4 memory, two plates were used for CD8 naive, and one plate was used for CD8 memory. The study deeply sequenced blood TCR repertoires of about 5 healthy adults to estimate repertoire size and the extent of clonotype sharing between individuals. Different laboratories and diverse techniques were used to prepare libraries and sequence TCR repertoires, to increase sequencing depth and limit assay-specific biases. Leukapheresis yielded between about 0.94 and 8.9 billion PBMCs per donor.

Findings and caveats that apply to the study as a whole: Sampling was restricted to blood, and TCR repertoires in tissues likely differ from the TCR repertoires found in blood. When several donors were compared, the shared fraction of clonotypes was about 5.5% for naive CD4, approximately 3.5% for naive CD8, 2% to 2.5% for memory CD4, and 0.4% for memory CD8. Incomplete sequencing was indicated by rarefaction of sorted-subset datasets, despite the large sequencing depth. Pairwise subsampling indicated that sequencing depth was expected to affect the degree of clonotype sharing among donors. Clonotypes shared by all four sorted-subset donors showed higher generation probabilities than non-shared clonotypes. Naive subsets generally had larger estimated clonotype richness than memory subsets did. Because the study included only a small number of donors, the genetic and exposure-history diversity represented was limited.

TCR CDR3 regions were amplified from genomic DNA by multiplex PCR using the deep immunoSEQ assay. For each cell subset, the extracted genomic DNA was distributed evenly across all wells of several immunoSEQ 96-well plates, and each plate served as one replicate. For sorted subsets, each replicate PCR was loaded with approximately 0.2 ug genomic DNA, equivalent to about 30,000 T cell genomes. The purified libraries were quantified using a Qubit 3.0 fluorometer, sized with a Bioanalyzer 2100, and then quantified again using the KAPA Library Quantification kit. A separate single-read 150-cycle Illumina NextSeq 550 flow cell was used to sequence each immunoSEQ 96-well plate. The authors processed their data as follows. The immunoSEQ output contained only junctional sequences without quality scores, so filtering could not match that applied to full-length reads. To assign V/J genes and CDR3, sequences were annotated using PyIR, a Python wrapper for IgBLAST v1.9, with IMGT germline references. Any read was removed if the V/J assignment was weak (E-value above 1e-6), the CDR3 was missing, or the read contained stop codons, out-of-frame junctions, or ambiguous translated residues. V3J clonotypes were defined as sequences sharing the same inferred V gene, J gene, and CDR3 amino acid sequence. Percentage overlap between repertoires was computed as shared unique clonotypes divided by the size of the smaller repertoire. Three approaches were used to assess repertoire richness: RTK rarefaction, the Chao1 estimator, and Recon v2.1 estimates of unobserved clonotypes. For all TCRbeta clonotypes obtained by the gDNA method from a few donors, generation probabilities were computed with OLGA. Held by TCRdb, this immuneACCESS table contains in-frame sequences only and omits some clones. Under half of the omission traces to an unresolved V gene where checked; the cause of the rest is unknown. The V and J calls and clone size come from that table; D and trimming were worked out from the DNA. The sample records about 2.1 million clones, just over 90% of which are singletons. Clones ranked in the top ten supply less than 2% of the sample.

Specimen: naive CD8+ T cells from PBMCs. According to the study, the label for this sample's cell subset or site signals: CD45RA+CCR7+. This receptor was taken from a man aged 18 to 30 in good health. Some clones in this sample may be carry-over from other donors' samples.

CDR3 region: CASSDGQAPYEQYF. The sequence in DNA is TGTGCCAGCAGTGATGGACAGGCCCCCTACGAGCAGTACTTC. The rearrangement combines TRBV2 with TRBJ2-7, with TRBD1 matching 7 junction bases. V loses 3 bases at its end and J loses 2 bases; junction bases beyond the gene matches: 4. In the germline V gene, CDR1 corresponds to SNHLY and CDR2 to FYNNEI. The CDR3 goes from the cysteine to the phenylalanine over 14 residues. Only the CDR3 part of the read is kept: 42 bases, read in frame from the first base.